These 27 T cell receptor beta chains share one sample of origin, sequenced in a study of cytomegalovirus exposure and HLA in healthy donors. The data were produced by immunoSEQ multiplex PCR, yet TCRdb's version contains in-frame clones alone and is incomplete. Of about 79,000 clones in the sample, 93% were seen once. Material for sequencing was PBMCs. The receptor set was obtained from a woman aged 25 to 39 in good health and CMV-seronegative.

CDR3 nucleotide sequence: TGTGCCAGCAGTTCCCAGGGGGTTATGGACAATGAGCAGTTCTTC. Protein sequence: CASSSQGVMDNEQFF. The chain employs TRBV2 and TRBJ2-1; 7 nucleotides agree with TRBD1. This CDR3 has 15 amino acids. Looked up from germline, CDR1 is SNHLY and CDR2 is FYNNEI. Germline trimming cut 5 bases from V and 5 bases from J; bases unmatched to any gene: 9. Full variable domain (outside the CDR3, taken from reference TRBV2 and TRBJ2-1): EPEVTQTPSHQVTQMGQEVILRCVPISNHLYFYWYRQILGQKVEFLVSFYNNEISEKSEIFDDQFSVERPDGSNFTLKIRSTKLEDSAMYFCASSSQGVMDNEQFFGPGTRLTVL.

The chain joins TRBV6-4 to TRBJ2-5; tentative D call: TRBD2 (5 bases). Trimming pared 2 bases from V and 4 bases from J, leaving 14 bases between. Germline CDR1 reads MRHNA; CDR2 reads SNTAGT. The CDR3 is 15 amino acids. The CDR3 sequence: CASSDPRRGSETQYF. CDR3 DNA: TGTGCCAGCAGTGACCCCAGGCGAGGGTCAGAGACCCAGTACTTC.

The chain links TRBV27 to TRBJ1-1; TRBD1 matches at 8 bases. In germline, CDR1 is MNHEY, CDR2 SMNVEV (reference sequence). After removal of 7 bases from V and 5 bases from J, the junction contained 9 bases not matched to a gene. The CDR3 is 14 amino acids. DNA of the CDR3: TGTGCCAGCACATCCAGGGGGCCGGGGACTGAAGCTTTCTTT. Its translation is CASTSRGPGTEAFF.

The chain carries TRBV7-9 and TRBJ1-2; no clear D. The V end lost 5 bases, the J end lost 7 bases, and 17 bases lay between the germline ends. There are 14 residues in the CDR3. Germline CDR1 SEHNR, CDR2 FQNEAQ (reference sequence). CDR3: CASSLPLTFGGYTF. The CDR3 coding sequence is TGTGCCAGCAGCCTCCCCCTGACTTTTGGTGGCTACACCTTC.

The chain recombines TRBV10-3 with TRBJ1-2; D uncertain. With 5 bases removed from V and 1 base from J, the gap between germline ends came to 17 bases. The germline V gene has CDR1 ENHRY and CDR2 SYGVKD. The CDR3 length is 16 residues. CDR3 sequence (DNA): TGTGCCATCAGTATGGAGGGAAGGTTCTTTAACTATGGCTACACCTTC. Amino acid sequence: CAISMEGRFFNYGYTF.

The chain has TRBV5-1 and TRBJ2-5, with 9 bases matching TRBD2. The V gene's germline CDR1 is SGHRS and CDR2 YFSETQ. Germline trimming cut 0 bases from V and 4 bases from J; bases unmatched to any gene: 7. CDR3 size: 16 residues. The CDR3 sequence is CASSLVPSGIGETQYF. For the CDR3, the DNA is TGCGCCAGCAGCTTGGTCCCTAGCGGGATTGGAGAGACCCAGTACTTC.

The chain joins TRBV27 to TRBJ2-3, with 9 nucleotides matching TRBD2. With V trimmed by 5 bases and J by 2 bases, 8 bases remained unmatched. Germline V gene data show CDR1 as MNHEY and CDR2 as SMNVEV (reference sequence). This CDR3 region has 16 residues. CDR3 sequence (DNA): TGTGCCAGCAGTGCACTAGCGGGTATTGCCACAGATACGCAGTATTTT. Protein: CASSALAGIATDTQYF.

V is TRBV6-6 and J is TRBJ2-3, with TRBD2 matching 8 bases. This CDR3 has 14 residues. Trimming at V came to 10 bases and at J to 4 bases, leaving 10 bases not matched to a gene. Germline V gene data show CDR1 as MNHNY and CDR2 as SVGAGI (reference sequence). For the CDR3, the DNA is TGTGCCACTAAATCGGGGGGGCCCGCAGATACGCAGTATTTT. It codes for CATKSGGPADTQYF.

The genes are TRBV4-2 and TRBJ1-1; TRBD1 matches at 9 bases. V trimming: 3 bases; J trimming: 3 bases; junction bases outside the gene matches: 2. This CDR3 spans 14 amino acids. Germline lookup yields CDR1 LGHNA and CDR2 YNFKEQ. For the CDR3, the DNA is TGTGCCAGCAGCCAGGGACAGGGCGACACTGAAGCTTTCTTT. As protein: CASSQGQGDTEAFF.

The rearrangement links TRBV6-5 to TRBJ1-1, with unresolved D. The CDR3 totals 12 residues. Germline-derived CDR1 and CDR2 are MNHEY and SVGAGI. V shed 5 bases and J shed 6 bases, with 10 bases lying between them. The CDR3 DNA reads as TGTGCCAGCAGTCCCCGACACTCTGAAGCTTTCTTT. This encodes CASSPRHSEAFF.

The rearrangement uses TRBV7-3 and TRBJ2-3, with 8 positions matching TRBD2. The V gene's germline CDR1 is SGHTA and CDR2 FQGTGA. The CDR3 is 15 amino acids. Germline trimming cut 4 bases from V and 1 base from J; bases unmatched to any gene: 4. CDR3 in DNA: TGTGCCAGCAGCTCGGGACTAGGAGGCACAGATACGCAGTATTTT. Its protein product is CASSSGLGGTDTQYF.

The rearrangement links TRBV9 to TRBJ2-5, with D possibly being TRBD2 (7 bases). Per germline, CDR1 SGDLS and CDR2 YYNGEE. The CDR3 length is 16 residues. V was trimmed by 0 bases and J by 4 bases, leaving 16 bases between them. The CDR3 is CASSVEPSGGGETQYF. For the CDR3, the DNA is TGTGCCAGCAGCGTAGAACCTAGCGGAGGGGGAGAGACCCAGTACTTC.

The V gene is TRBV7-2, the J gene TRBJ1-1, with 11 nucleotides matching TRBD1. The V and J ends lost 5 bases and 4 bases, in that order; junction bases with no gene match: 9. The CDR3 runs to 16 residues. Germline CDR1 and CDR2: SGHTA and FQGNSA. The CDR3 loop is CASSHIWDRGGTEAFF. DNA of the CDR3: TGTGCCAGCAGCCACATCTGGGACAGGGGGGGCACTGAAGCTTTCTTT.

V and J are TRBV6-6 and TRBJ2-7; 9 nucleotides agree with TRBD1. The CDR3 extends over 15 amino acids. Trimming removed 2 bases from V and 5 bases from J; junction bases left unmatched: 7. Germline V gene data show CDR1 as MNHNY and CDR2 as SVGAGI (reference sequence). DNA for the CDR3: TGTGCCAGCAGTTACCCAGTGGGACAGGGAAACGAGCAGTACTTC. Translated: CASSYPVGQGNEQYF.

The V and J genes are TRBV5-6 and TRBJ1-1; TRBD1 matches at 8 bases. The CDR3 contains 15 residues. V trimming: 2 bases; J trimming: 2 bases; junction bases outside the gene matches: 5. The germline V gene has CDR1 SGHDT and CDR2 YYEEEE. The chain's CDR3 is CASSLLGTGNTEAFF. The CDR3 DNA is TGTGCCAGCAGCTTATTGGGGACAGGCAACACTGAAGCTTTCTTT.

CDR3 protein: CASSIIAGGQAKNIQYF. The CDR3 DNA follows: TGCGCCAGCAGCATAATAGCGGGAGGGCAGGCCAAAAACATTCAGTACTTC. V and J are TRBV5-1 and TRBJ2-4; 11 nucleotides line up with TRBD2. J gave up 1 base and V 4 bases, and 7 bases lay outside the gene matches. The CDR3 is 17 residues long. Germline assignment: CDR1 SGHRS and CDR2 YFSETQ.

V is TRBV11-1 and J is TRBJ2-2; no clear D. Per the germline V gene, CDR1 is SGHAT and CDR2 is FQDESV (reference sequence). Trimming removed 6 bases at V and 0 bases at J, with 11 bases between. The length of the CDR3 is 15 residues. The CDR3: CASRLQGPNTGELFF. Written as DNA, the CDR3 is TGTGCCAGCAGACTACAAGGCCCGAACACCGGGGAGCTGTTTTTT.

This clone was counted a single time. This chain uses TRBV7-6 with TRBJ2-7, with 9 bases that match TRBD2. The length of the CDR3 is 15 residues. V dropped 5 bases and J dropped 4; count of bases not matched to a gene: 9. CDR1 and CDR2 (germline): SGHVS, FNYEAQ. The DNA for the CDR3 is TGTGCCAGCAGCGCTGGGGGTCTAGCGGGGTACGAGCAGTACTTC. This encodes CASSAGGLAGYEQYF.

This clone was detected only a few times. The CDR3 loop reads CASTSGDYYEQYF. As DNA, the CDR3 is TGTGCCAGTACCAGCGGGGACTACTACGAGCAGTACTTC. The chain employs TRBV19 and TRBJ2-7, with 7 nucleotides matching TRBD2. The CDR3 extends over 13 amino acids. Germline lookup yields CDR1 LNHDA and CDR2 SQIVND (reference sequence). Trimming at V came to 7 bases and at J to 3 bases, leaving 6 bases not matched to a gene.

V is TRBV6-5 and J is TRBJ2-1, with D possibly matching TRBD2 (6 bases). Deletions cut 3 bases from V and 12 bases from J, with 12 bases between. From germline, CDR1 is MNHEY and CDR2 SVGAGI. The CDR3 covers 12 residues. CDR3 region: CASSYTSSVQFF. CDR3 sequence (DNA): TGTGCCAGCAGTTATACTAGCAGCGTGCAGTTCTTC.

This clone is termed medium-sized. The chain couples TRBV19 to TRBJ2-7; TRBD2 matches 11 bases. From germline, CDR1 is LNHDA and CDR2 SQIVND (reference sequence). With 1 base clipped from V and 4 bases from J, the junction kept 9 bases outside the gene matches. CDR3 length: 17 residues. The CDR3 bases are TGTGCCAGTAGTATAGCTAGCGGGGGGCCCATCGATTACGAGCAGTACTTC. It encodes CASSIASGGPIDYEQYF.

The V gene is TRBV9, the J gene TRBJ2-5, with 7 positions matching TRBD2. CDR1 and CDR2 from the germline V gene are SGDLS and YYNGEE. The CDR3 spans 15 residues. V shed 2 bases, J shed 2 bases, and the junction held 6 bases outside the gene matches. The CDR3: CASSVVAGPQETQYF. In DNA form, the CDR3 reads TGTGCCAGCAGCGTCGTAGCGGGTCCTCAAGAGACCCAGTACTTC.

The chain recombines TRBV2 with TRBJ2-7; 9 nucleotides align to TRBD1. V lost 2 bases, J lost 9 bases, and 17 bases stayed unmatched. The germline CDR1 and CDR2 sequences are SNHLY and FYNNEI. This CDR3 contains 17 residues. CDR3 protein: CASSEMATGTGRTRQYF. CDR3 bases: TGTGCCAGCAGTGAAATGGCTACCGGGACAGGGAGGACTCGGCAGTACTTC.

DNA of the CDR3: TGTGCCAGTAGTATGCAAGCGGGCTACACAGATACGCAGTATTTT. Translation gives CASSMQAGYTDTQYF. The J gene is TRBJ2-3, the V gene TRBV19; TRBD2 is a possible D gene (6 bases). The CDR3 extends over 15 amino acids. The ends were cut back, 3 bases at V and 2 bases at J, with 12 bases in the middle. Germline V lookup: CDR1 LNHDA, CDR2 SQIVND (reference sequence).

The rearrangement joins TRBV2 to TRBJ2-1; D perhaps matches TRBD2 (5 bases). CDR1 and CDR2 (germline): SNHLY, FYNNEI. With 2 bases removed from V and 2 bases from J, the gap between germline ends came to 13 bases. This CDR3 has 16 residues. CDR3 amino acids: CASSEHRTPPYNEQFF. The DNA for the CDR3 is TGTGCCAGCAGTGAACACCGGACTCCCCCCTACAATGAGCAGTTCTTC.

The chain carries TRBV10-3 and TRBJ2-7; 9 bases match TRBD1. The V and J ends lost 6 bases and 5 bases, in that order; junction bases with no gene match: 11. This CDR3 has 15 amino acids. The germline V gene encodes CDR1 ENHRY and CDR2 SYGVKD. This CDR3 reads CAIRNTGTGPNEQYF. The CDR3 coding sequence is TGTGCCATCAGGAACACCGGGACAGGGCCTAACGAGCAGTACTTC.

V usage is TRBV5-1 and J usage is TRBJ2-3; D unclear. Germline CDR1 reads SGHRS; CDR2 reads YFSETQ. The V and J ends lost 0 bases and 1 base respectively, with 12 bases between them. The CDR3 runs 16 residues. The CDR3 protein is CASSLDPGGGTDTQYF. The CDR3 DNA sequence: TGCGCCAGCAGCTTGGACCCCGGCGGAGGCACAGATACGCAGTATTTT.